This T cell receptor (beta chain) stems from a study of blood T cell repertoires in COVID-19. About the research overall: Researchers got acute and convalescent COVID-19 samples from the United States, Italy and Spain.

The CDR3 has 13 amino acids. The germline V and J ends were trimmed by 1 base and 2 bases, with 6 bases remaining between them. Per the germline V gene, CDR1 is SEHNR and CDR2 is FQNEAQ (reference sequence). Seattle participants joined during active infection and were tracked over time. How the authors handled the data: Amplification of reference gene primers provided the estimated nucleated cell counts. Assay used: immunoSEQ multiplex PCR; TCRdb lists only in-frame clones, some missing. The V and J calls and clone size come from that table; D and trimming were worked out from the DNA. The table lists about 160,000 clones, around 84% of them singletons.

The sequenced material came from peripheral blood. The chain recombines TRBV7-9 with TRBJ2-7; D gene uncertain. The receptor was isolated from a woman in her 50s with COVID-19, enrolled during active disease. The CDR3 is CASSLDSTYEQYF. DNA of the CDR3: TGTGCCAGCAGCTTAGACAGTACCTACGAGCAGTACTTC.